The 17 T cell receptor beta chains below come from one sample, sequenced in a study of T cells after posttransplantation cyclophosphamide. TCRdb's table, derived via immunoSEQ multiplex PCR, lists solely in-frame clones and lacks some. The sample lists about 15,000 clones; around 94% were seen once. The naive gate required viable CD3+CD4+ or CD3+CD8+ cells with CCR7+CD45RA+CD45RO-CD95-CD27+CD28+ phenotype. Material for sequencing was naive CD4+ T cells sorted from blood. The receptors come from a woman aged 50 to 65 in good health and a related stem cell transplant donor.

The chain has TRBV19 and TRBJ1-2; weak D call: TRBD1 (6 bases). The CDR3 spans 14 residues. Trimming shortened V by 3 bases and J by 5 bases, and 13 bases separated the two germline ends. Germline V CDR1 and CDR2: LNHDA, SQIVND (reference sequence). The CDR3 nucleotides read TGTGCCAGTAGTATCCCGGACAGTTGGTATGGCTACACCTTC. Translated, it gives CASSIPDSWYGYTF.

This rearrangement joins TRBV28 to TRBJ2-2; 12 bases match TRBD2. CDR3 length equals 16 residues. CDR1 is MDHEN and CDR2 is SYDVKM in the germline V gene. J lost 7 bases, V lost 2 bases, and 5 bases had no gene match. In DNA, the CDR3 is TGTGCCAGCAGTTTACTAGCGGGAGGGCGAAGCGGGGAGCTGTTTTTT. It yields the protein CASSLLAGGRSGELFF.

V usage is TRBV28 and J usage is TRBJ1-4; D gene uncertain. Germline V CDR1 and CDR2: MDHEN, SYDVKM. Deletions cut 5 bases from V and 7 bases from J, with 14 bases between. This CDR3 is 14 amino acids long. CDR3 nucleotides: TGTGCCAGCAGTATGAGGGCACTGGGTGAAAAACTGTTTTTT. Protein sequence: CASSMRALGEKLFF.

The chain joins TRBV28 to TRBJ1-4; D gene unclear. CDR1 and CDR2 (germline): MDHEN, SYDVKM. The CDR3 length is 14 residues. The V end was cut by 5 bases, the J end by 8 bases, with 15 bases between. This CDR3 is CASSITSRSEKLFF. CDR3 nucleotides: TGTGCCAGCAGTATTACTTCAAGGAGCGAAAAACTGTTTTTT.

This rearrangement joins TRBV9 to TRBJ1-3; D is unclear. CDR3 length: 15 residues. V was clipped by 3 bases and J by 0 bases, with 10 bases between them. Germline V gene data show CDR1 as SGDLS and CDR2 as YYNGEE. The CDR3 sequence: CASSGRVRSGNTIYF. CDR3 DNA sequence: TGTGCCAGCAGCGGCCGGGTCCGCTCTGGAAACACCATATATTTT.

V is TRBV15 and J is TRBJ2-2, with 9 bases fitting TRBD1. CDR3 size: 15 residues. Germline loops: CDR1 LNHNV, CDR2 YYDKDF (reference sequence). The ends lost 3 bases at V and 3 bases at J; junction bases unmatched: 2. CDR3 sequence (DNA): TGTGCCACCAGCAGGGGACAGGGCTACACCGGGGAGCTGTTTTTT. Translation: CATSRGQGYTGELFF.

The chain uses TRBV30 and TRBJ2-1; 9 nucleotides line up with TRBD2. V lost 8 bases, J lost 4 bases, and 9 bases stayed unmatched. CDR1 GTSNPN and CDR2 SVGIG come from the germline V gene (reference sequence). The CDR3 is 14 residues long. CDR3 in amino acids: CARDRSGSYNEQFF. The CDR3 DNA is TGTGCCCGCGACCGTAGCGGGAGTTACAATGAGCAGTTCTTC.

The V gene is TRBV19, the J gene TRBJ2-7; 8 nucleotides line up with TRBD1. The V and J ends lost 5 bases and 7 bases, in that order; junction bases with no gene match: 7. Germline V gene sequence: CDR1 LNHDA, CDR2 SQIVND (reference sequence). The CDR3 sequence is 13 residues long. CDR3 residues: CASSPGQGTEQYF. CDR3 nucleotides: TGTGCCAGTAGTCCCGGACAGGGAACGGAGCAGTACTTC.

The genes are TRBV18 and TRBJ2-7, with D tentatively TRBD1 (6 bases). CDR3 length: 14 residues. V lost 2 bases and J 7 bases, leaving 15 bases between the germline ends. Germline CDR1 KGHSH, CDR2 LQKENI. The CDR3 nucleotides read TGTGCCAGCTCACCAAGCCAGGGGCCGGGGGAGCAGTACTTC. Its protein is CASSPSQGPGEQYF.

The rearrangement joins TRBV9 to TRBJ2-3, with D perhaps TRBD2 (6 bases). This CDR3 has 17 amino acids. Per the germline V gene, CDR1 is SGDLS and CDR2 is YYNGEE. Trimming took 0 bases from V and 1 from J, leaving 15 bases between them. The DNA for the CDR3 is TGTGCCAGCAGCGTAGGCGTGCGGGGCGATGGCACAGATACGCAGTATTTT. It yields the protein CASSVGVRGDGTDTQYF.

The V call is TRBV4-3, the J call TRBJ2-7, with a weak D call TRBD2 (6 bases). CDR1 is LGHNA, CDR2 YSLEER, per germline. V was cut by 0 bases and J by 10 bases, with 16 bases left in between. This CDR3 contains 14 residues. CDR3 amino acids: CASSQDRAEGIQYF. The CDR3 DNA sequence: TGCGCCAGCAGCCAAGACCGGGCGGAGGGAATACAGTACTTC.

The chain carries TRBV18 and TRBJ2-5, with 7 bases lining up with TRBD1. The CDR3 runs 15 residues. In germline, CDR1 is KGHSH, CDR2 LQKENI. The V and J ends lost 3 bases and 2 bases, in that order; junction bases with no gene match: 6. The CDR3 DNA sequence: TGTGCCAGCTCACCTGCCGGGACAGCTCAAGAGACCCAGTACTTC. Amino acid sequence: CASSPAGTAQETQYF.

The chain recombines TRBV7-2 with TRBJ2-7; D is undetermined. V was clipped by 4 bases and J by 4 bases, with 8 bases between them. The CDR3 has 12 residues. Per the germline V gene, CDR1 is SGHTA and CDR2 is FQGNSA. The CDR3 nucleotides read TGTGCCAGCAGCTACCTATTATACGAGCAGTACTTC. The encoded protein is CASSYLLYEQYF.

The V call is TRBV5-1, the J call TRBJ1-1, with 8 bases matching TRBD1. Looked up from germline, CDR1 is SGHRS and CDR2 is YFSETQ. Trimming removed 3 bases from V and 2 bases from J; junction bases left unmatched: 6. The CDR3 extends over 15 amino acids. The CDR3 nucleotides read TGCGCCAGCAGCTCGCGGACAGGGCCAAACACTGAAGCTTTCTTT. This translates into CASSSRTGPNTEAFF.

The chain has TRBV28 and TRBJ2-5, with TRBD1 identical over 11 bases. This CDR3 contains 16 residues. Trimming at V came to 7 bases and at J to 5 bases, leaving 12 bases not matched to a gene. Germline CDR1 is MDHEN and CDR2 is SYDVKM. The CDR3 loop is CASNPGQGGGPETQYF. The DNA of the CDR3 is TGTGCCAGCAATCCGGGACAGGGGGGGGGTCCGGAGACCCAGTACTTC. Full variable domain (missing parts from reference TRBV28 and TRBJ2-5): DVKVTQSSRYLVKRTGEKVFLECVQDMDHENMFWYRQDPGLGLRLIYFSYDVKMKEKGDIPEGYSVSREKKERFSLILESASTNQTSMYLCASNPGQGGGPETQYFGPGTRLLVL.

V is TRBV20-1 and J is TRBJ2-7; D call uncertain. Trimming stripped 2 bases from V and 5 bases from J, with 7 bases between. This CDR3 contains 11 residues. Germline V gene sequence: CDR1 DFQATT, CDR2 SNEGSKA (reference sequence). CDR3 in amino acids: CSARSLHEQYF. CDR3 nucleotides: TGCAGTGCTAGATCCCTTCACGAGCAGTACTTC.

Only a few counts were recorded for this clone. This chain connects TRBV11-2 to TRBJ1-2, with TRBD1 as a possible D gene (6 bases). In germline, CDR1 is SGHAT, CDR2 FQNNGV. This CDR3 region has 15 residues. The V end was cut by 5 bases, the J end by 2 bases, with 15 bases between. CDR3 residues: CASSPGGGLNYGYTF. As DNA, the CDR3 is TGTGCCAGCAGCCCCGGGGGGGGGCTCAACTATGGCTACACCTTC.